The clone carrying this T cell receptor beta chain has a handful of counts. The sample is drawn from a study of patients and donors after allogeneic stem cell transplantation. TCRdb fed the RT-PCR reads into MiXCR, producing one record per CDR3 protein. The data hold some 880,000 distinct CDR3 sequences, with about a sixth observed a single time. This CDR3 spans 15 amino acids. Germline V gene data show CDR1 as MNHEY and CDR2 as SMNVEV (reference sequence). The V gene end was trimmed by 6 bases and the J gene end by 7 bases; junction bases not matched to a gene: 8. This receptor was obtained from a human donor who was either an allogeneic HSCT recipient or a stem cell or donor lymphocyte infusion donor (not recorded which). It is not recorded whose cells these are; they may come from a transplant donor. The V and J genes are TRBV27 and TRBJ2-3; 12 positions agree with TRBD2. The sample taken for sequencing was blood, either unsorted or a sorted T cell fraction (not recorded which). In DNA form, the CDR3 reads TGTGCCAGCAGCCGGACTAGCGGGGTTTCAAATACGCAGTATTTT. Encoded protein: CASSRTSGVSNTQYF.